These 9 T cell receptor beta chains were all obtained from the same sample, sequenced in a study of T cells in Graves' hyperthyroidism and ophthalmopathy. Amplified TCR beta CDR3 regions came from RNA transcripts. Primed by the HTBI set, a first-round RT-PCR was run on the TCR CDR3. MiXCR, applied by TCRdb to the multiplex PCR reads, yields one record per CDR3 protein. This table has fewer than 900,000 distinct CDR3 sequences, roughly 17% appearing once. Sequenced: blood. All receptors come from a man aged 18 to 29 with Graves' hyperthyroidism.

This sequence joins TRBV5-1 and TRBJ2-3; 7 positions match TRBD1. Germline V gives CDR1 SGHRS, CDR2 YFSETQ. V lost 4 bases to trimming and J lost 3 bases; unmatched junction nucleotides: 8. The CDR3 has 15 amino acids. CDR3 protein: CASSIQGKVTDTQYF. The DNA for the CDR3 is TGCGCCAGCAGCATACAGGGGAAAGTGACAGATACGCAGTATTTT.

This clonotype was seen more than once but under ten times. The rearrangement joins TRBV28 to TRBJ2-3; the D gene is possibly TRBD2 (6 bases). Trimming stripped 3 bases from V and 1 base from J, with 17 bases between. The CDR3 sequence is 17 residues long. Germline values: CDR1 MDHEN, CDR2 SYDVKM. Written as DNA, the CDR3 is TGTGCCAGCAGTTTCAAATTAGGGTGGGAGGGCACAGATACGCAGTATTTT. Encoded protein: CASSFKLGWEGTDTQYF.

This clonotype was recorded a few times. CDR3 in amino acids: CASIAGTGGFYEQYF. The DNA for the CDR3 is TGTGCCAGCATCGCTGGGACAGGGGGCTTCTACGAGCAGTACTTC. The chain employs TRBV2 and TRBJ2-7; TRBD1 agrees at 12 bases. The CDR3 runs to 15 residues. Per germline, CDR1 SNHLY and CDR2 FYNNEI. The V segment lost 7 bases and the J segment 3 bases; nucleotides outside the gene matches: 7.

The table lists this clonotype with many counts. The chain couples TRBV27 to TRBJ2-1; TRBD2 agrees at 9 bases. Germline V CDR1 and CDR2: MNHEY, SMNVEV (reference sequence). The V segment lost 2 bases and the J segment 1 base; nucleotides outside the gene matches: 3. The CDR3 consists of 16 residues. CDR3 protein: CASSLGAGGSYNEQFF. CDR3 bases: TGTGCCAGCAGTTTAGGGGCGGGAGGGTCCTACAATGAGCAGTTCTTC.

In regard to this clonotype: This could be a read error, since a much larger clone is one nucleotide away. The V call is TRBV14, the J call TRBJ1-1; TRBD1 is a possible D gene (6 bases). The CDR3 extends over 13 amino acids. Germline-derived CDR1 and CDR2 are SGHDN and FVKESK. Trimming stripped 4 bases from V and 3 bases from J, with 9 bases between. The CDR3 nucleotides read TGTGCCAGCAGCCGGGACACCGACACTGAAGCTTTCTTT. Its translation is CASSRDTDTEAFF.

This clonotype occurred many times. This chain joins TRBV28 and TRBJ1-6, with 7 bases lining up with TRBD1. Trimming removed 5 bases from V and 7 bases from J; junction bases left unmatched: 5. The V gene's germline CDR1 is MDHEN and CDR2 SYDVKM. CDR3 length: 14 amino acids. The CDR3 reads CASSPPGGNSPLHF. The CDR3 nucleotides read TGTGCCAGCAGTCCACCAGGGGGGAATTCACCCCTCCACTTT. Using reference TRBV28 and TRBJ1-6 for the parts outside the CDR3, the full variable domain is DVKVTQSSRYLVKRTGEKVFLECVQDMDHENMFWYRQDPGLGLRLIYFSYDVKMKEKGDIPEGYSVSREKKERFSLILESASTNQTSMYLCASSPPGGNSPLHFGNGTRLTVT.

This clonotype showed up just a few times. This chain joins TRBV4-1 and TRBJ1-2; TRBD1 agrees at 8 bases. The CDR3 covers 14 residues. Per the germline V gene, CDR1 is MGHRA and CDR2 is YSYEKL. The V gene end was trimmed by 3 bases and the J gene end by 3 bases; junction bases not matched to a gene: 3. In nucleotides, the CDR3 is TGCGCCAGCAGCCATTGGGGACAGGACTATGGCTACACCTTC. Its translation: CASSHWGQDYGYTF.

This clonotype was counted a few times. The CDR3, as DNA: TGTGCTAGTCAGGGATGGGTAAATGGCTACACCTTC. It is translated as CASQGWVNGYTF. The chain uses TRBV12-5 and TRBJ1-2, with D possibly TRBD1 on 5 matching bases. The V gene's germline CDR1 is LGHNT and CDR2 FRNRAP. There are 12 residues in the CDR3. Trimming left V 8 bases short and J 6 bases short, with 13 bases between.

There are many counts of this clonotype. The gene calls are TRBV6-1 and TRBJ2-7; 10 nucleotides line up with TRBD2. This CDR3 has 15 residues. The trim removed 8 bases at V and 1 base at J, leaving 8 bases unmatched. Germline values: CDR1 MNHNS, CDR2 SASEGT. The CDR3 coding sequence is TGTGCCAGCGGGCCTAGCGGGAGCCCTTCCTACGAGCAGTACTTC. Translated, it gives CASGPSGSPSYEQYF.